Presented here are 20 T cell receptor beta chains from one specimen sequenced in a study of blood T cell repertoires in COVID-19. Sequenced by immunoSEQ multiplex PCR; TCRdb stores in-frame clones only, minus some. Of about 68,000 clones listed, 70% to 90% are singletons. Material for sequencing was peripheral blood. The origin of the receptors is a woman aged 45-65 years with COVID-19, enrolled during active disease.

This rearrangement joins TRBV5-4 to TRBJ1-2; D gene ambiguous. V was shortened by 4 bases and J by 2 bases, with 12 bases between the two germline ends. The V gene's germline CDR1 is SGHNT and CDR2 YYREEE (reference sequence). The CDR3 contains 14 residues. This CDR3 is CASSLRAGNYGYTF. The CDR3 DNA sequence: TGTGCCAGCAGCCTCCGGGCGGGGAACTATGGCTACACCTTC.

CDR3 amino acids: CASSWGQGNGEQYF. The CDR3 DNA reads as TGTGCCAGCAGTTGGGGGCAGGGGAACGGGGAGCAGTACTTC. This rearrangement joins TRBV3-1 (or the pseudogene TRBV3-2) to TRBJ2-7, with D maybe TRBD1 (6 bases). The CDR3 spans 14 residues. V was shortened by 6 bases and J by 7 bases, with 19 bases between the two germline ends. CDR1 LGHDT and CDR2 YNNKEL come from the germline V gene (reference sequence).

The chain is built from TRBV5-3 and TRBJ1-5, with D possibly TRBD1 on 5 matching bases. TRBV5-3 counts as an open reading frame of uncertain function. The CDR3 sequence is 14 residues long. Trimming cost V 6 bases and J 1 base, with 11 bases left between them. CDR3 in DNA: TGTGCCAGAACGGGGGGTCCGAGCAATCAGCCCCAGCATTTT. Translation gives CARTGGPSNQPQHF.

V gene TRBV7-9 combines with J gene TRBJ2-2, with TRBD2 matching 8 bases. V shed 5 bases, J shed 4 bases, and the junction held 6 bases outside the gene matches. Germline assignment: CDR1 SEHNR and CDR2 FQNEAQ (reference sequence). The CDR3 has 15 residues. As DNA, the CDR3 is TGTGCCAGCAGCCCGAGCGGGAGAGCCACCGGGGAGCTGTTTTTT. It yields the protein CASSPSGRATGELFF.

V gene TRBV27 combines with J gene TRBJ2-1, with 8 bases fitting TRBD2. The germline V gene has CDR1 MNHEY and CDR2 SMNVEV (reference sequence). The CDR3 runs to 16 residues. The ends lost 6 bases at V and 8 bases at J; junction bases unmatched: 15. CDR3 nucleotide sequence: TGTGCCAGCAGCTCCCGGGGCGGCGGGAGGATGGATGAGCAGTTCTTC. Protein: CASSSRGGGRMDEQFF.

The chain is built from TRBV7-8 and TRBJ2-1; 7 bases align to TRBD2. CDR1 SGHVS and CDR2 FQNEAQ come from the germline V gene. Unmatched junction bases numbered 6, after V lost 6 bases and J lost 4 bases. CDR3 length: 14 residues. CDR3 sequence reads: CASRASGAYNEQFF. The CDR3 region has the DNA TGTGCCAGCAGGGCTAGCGGAGCATACAATGAGCAGTTCTTC. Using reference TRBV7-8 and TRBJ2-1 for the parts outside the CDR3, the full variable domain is GAGVSQSPRYKVAKRGQDVALRCDPISGHVSLFWYQQALGQGPEFLTYFQNEAQLDKSGLPSDRFFAERPEGSVSTLKIQRTQQEDSAVYLCASRASGAYNEQFFGPGTRLTVL.

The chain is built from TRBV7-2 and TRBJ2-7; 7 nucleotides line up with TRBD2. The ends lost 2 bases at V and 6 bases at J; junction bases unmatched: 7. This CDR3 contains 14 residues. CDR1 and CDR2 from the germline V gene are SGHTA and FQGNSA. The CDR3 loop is CASSLFGTTSEQYF. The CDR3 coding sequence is TGTGCCAGCAGCTTATTTGGGACTACATCCGAGCAGTACTTC.

The CDR3 sequence: CSAGSSYEQYF. CDR3 bases: TGCAGTGCGGGGAGCTCCTACGAGCAGTACTTC. The genes are TRBV20-1 and TRBJ2-7; a weak D match, TRBD2 (5 bases). Trimming cost V 6 bases and J 0 bases, with 6 bases left between them. CDR1 is DFQATT and CDR2 is SNEGSKA in the germline V gene (reference sequence). This CDR3 spans 11 amino acids.

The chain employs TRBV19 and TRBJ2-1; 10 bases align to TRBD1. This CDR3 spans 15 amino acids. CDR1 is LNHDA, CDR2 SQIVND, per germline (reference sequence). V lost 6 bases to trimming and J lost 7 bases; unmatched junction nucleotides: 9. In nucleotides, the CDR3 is TGTGCCAGTAGAACTGGACAGGGGGTACGTAATGAGCAGTTCTTC. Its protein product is CASRTGQGVRNEQFF.

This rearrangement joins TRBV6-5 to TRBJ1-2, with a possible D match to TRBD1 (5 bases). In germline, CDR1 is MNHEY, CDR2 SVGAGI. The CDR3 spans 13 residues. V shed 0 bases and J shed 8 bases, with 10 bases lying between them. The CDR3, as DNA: TGTGCCAGCAGTTACTCGCCGGGGGTCGGCTACACCTTC. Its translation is CASSYSPGVGYTF.

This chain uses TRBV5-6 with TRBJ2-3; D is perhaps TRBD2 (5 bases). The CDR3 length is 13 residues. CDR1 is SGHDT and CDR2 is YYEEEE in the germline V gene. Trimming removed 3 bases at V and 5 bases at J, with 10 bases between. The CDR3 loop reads CASSWVTKDTQYF. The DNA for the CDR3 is TGTGCCAGCAGCTGGGTGACTAAAGATACGCAGTATTTT.

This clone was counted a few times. CDR3 bases: TGTGCCATCAGTGAACCCGGGACAGGGAAAAAATCACCCCTCCACTTT. It yields the protein CAISEPGTGKKSPLHF. The chain combines TRBV10-3 with TRBJ1-6; the match to TRBD1 covers 9 bases. Unmatched junction bases numbered 10, after V lost 3 bases and J lost 10 bases. CDR1 ENHRY and CDR2 SYGVKD come from the germline V gene. This CDR3 comprises 16 residues.

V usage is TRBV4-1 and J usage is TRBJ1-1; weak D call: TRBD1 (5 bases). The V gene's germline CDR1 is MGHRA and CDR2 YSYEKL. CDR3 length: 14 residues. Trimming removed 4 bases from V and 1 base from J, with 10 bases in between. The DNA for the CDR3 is TGCGCCAGCAGCCCCGGACATACGAACACTGAAGCTTTCTTT. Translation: CASSPGHTNTEAFF.

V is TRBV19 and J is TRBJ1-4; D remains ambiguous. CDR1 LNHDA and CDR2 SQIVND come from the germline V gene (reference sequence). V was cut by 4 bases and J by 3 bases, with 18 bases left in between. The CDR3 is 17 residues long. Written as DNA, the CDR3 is TGTGCCAGTAGTAAGTGGACGGAGGACGTAGCTAATGAAAAACTGTTTTTT. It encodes CASSKWTEDVANEKLFF.

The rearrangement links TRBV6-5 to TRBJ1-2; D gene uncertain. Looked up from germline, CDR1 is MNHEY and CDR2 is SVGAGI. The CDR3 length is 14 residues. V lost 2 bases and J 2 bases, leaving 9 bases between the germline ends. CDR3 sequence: CASSYRTGNYGYTF. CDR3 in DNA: TGTGCCAGCAGTTACCGAACGGGAAACTATGGCTACACCTTC.

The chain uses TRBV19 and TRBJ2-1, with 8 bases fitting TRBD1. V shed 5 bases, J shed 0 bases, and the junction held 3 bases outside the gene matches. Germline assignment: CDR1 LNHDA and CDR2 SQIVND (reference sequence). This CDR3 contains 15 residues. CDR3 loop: CASSPGTGSYNEQFF. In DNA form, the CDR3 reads TGTGCCAGTAGTCCAGGGACAGGCTCCTACAATGAGCAGTTCTTC.

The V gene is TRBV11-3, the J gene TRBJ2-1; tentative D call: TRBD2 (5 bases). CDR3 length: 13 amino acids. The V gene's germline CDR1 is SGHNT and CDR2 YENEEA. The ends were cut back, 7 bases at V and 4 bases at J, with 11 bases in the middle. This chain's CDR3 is CASKSSAYNEQFF. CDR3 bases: TGTGCCAGCAAGAGTAGCGCTTACAATGAGCAGTTCTTC.

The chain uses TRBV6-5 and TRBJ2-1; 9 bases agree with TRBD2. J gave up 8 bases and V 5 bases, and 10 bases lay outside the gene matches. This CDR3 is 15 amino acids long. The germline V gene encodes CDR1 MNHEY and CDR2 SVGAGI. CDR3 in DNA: TGTGCCAGCAGTCCCTCCCTAGCGGGAAGTTATGAGCAGTTCTTC. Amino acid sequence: CASSPSLAGSYEQFF.

In nucleotides, the CDR3 is TGTGCCTGGATCCCAGGGCCTTACAATGAGCAGTTCTTC. It yields the protein CAWIPGPYNEQFF. The rearrangement joins TRBV30 to TRBJ2-1; a weak D match, TRBD1 (5 bases). The CDR3 is made up of 13 amino acids. In germline, CDR1 is GTSNPN, CDR2 SVGIG (reference sequence). Trimming removed 4 bases at V and 4 bases at J, with 11 bases between.

CDR3 coding DNA: TGTGCCAGCAGTTACTCGGGGAGCGGGGCCTTCTACGAGCAGTACTTC. It specifies CASSYSGSGAFYEQYF. This chain connects TRBV6-2 or TRBV6-3 to TRBJ2-7; TRBD2 matches 7 bases. With 0 bases clipped from V and 3 bases from J, the junction kept 8 bases outside the gene matches. The CDR3 has 16 residues. Per germline, CDR1 MNHEY and CDR2 SVGEGT.